This entry features one TCR beta chain sequence. What this receptor recognizes is not known. No base quality information exists; no much larger clone differs at one position. The same CDR3 can be traced to other DNA sequences in this sample. The immunoSEQ Assay was used to sequence TCRbeta CDR3 regions. After extraction, genomic DNA underwent amplification by bias-controlled multiplex PCR, followed by high-throughput sequencing. The study's own analysis went as follows. To quantify the absolute abundance of each unique TCRbeta CDR3 region, sequences were collapsed and filtered. T cell fraction was estimated by normalizing TCRbeta template counts to usable DNA, which was measured by amplifying reference genes present in all nucleated cells. Repertoire TCRs were annotated as SARS-CoV-2-specific when V gene, CDR3 amino acid sequence and J gene were exactly matched to a known reactive TCR set. The reference SARS-CoV-2 TCR set was derived from MIRA and filtered for enrichment in COVID-19-positive ImmuneCODE repertoires, a step that removed public or cross-reactive TCRs. Drawing on the MIRA antigens, annotated TCRs were analysed further at the level of specific ORF or position within ORF. Breadth was defined as the number of annotated unique rearrangements divided by the total number of unique productive rearrangements, and depth was defined as the summed frequency of the annotated unique rearrangements. TCR breadth was compared between groups using two-sided Wilcoxon rank-sum tests. This is the immuneACCESS table as TCRdb keeps it, with only in-frame sequences that have V and J called. A part of the clones is gone; compared with another copy, unresolved V genes explain less than half, and the rest is unexplained. D and trimming were read from the DNA, whereas the V and J calls and clone size are those reported in that table. The sample records about 350,000 clones, 85% to 90% of which are singletons. The ten largest clonotypes hold about 5% of the sample.

This entry is derived from a study of Ad26.COV2.S vaccination and SARS-CoV-2 variants (dated by TCRdb to the early 2020s). Background for the entire study: Vaccine-arm donors were drawn from COV1001, a multicentre, randomized, double-blind, placebo-controlled phase I-IIa trial of Ad26.COV2.S in healthy adults. TCRbeta repertoire sequencing was used to assess the specificity and breadth of SARS-CoV-2-reactive T cell receptors after Ad26.COV2.S vaccination. Investigators remained blinded to trial group allocation during experiments and outcome assessment. Trial participants were randomized into five groups of five: low-dose or high-dose Ad26.COV2.S given once or twice, or placebo on both occasions. The TCR-sequenced set comprised around 30 samples: approximately 19 Ad26.COV2.S vaccine recipients, 5 placebo recipients and 8 SARS-CoV-2 convalescent individuals. Ad26.COV2.S was administered intramuscularly at 5 x 10^10 or 1 x 10^11 viral particles, either as a single shot or as two shots given 56 days apart.

In the paper's terms, the treatment or condition label means: over 15 received Ad26.COV2.S at low or high dose, single or two shots; roughly five received placebo; per-sample allocation not given. For vaccine and placebo recipients, repertoires were sequenced using samples collected on day 63 after the first injection. Between 29 July and 7 August 2020, Cohort 1b enrolled about 27 adults aged 18-55 years at one site in Boston, USA. Ad26.COV2.S was a replication-incompetent adenovirus type 26 vector that expressed a prefusion-stabilized SARS-CoV-2 spike protein derived from the original Wuhan strain. The investigation overall reported the following: Vaccine and placebo recipients had comparable non-spike TCR breadth, which fits with the vaccine containing only spike. The study was not powered to compare responses between vaccine doses or regimens. Ad26.COV2.S recipients had higher spike-specific TCR breadth than placebo recipients (P = 0.0014). It was noted by the authors that total T cell responses may have been underestimated by the TCR breadth and depth analyses. After vaccination, substantial breadth of spike-specific CD8+ and CD4+ T cell responses was reported.

This sequence originates from a person aged 18-60 years who received the Ad26.COV2.S COVID-19 vaccine or a placebo. The starting material was peripheral blood, obtained in a trial of Ad26.COV2.S vaccine versus placebo.

In nucleotides, the sequence is TGTGCCAGTAGTATCATCGTGGACAGCTCCTACGAGCAGTACTTC. Its protein product is CASSIIVDSSYEQYF. The chain was built from TRBV19 and TRBJ2-7; the D gene is perhaps TRBD1, from 6 matching bases. The germline V gene (reference sequence) yields LNHDA for CDR1 and SQIVND for CDR2. The CDR3 has 15 amino acids, counting the end cysteine and phenylalanine. CDR3 DNA only is kept here, 45 bases in frame from base 1. Deletion took 3 bases off V and 0 bases off J, with a span of 12 bases between the germline ends.